The T cell receptor beta chain described here comes from a study of T-cell memory formation after mild COVID-19. Whole-study context: Largely donor-specific sequence clusters came from two donors.

TCRdb itself ran the 5' RACE reads through MiXCR, one entry per CDR3 protein. The data hold fewer than 650,000 distinct CDR3 sequences, with roughly a sixth observed a single time. This clonotype has more than one count but fewer than ten. The receptor's source is an adult woman who had mild COVID-19 (a few samples of this study predate the infection). Cell type and time point are not known. The sequenced sample was PBMCs or a T cell subset sorted from them (not recorded which).

The CDR3 here is CASSPRGRENTEAFF. The CDR3 coding sequence is TGCGCCAGCAGCCCACGGGGGCGCGAGAACACTGAAGCTTTCTTT. This chain links TRBV5-1 with TRBJ1-1, with D perhaps matching TRBD1 (6 bases). Germline assignment: CDR1 SGHRS and CDR2 YFSETQ. The CDR3 runs 15 residues. Trimming took off 4 bases at V and 1 base at J, with 14 bases between the two ends.